The TCR beta chain under discussion was sequenced for a study of CD8+ T cells in alopecia areata. Study information: It was oral tofacitinib, at 5 to 10 mg twice daily, that treated patients received. The duration of tofacitinib was 6 to 18 months, with 6 months off drug afterward. Findings and caveats of the study: Treatment with tofacitinib significantly lowered scalp clonality and reduced expanded CD8+ clones among the top 100. On tofacitinib, scalp and blood still held many of the expanded lesional clones.

As for this clone: The antigen remains undetermined.

This CDR3 is built from 15 residues. The ends lost 4 bases at V and 1 base at J; junction bases unmatched: 5. CDR1 and CDR2 from the germline V gene are SGHRS and YFSETQ. Isolated RNA was reverse transcribed into cDNA used as the sequencing template. The data were produced by immunoSEQ multiplex PCR, yet TCRdb's version contains in-frame clones alone and is incomplete. The table records 200,000 to 250,000 clones, under 40% of them present only once. Noted treatment: oral pan-JAK inhibitor, 5-10 mg twice daily. The source is a human donor with alopecia areata. The sample here was CD4+ T cells sorted from blood, taken at approximately week 31, from a patient treated with tofacitinib. J is TRBJ1-1 and V is TRBV5-1; TRBD1 matches at 9 bases. In DNA, the CDR3 is TGCGCCAGCAGCATCCGGGACAGGGCGAACACTGAAGCTTTCTTT. It yields the protein CASSIRDRANTEAFF. The full variable domain, completed using reference TRBV5-1 and TRBJ1-1, is KAGVTQTPRYLIKTRGQQVTLSCSPISGHRSVSWYQQTPGQGLQFLFEYFSETQRNKGNFPGRFSGRQFSNSRSEMNVSTLELGDSALYLCASSIRDRANTEAFFGQGTRLTVV.